Here is one T cell receptor (beta chain) with its context. What it binds is not known. V lost 4 bases, J lost 7 bases, and 9 bases lay in between. The CDR3 contains 13 residues. Germline V gene lookup returns CDR1 SGDLS and CDR2 YYNGEE. TCRdb used MiXCR to reprocess the 5' RACE reads, holding one entry per CDR3 protein. The sample contains hundreds of thousands of distinct CDR3 sequences, approximately 9% of which appear only once. The data stem from a study of identical twins. Findings of the study overall: Invariant MAIT and iNKT cells are populations that could partly confound zero-insertion analyses. Out-of-frame alpha sequences common to twins were enriched for low generation probability.

The chain carries TRBV9 and TRBJ2-6; D ambiguous. The sample was memory (CD45RO+) T cells sorted from blood. This clonotype originated in a woman younger than 35 in good health. CDR3: CASSNDGANVLTF. The CDR3 DNA follows: TGTGCCAGCAGCAACGACGGCGCCAACGTCCTGACTTTC.